This note documents a single TCR beta chain sequence. Clones were sequenced by immunoSEQ multiplex PCR, and TCRdb holds only the in-frame ones, with some missing. The data show 270,000 or so clones, less than 90% seen once. Germline loops: CDR1 PRHDT, CDR2 FYEKMQ (reference sequence). The CDR3 length is 18 residues. The ends lost 5 bases at V and 1 base at J; junction bases unmatched: 11. This sample is drawn from a study of blood T cell repertoires in COVID-19. The sequencing input was peripheral blood. V and J are TRBV13 and TRBJ2-7; 13 bases match TRBD2. This TCR was sampled from a woman under 40 with COVID-19, enrolled during active disease. CDR3 loop: CASSLTSGGPLDSYEQYF. CDR3 in DNA: TGTGCCAGCAGCCTGACTAGCGGGGGGCCTCTGGATTCCTACGAGCAGTACTTC.